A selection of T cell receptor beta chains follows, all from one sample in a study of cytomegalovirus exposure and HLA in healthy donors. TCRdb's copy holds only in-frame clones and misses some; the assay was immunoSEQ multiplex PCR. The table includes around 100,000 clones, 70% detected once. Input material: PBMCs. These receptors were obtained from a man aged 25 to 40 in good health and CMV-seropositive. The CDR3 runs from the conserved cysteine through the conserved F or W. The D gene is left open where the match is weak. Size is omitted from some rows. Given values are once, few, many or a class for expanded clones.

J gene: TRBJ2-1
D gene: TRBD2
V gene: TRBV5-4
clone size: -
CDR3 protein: CASSSYAGGPYNEQFF
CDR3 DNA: TGTGCCAGCAGCTCCTATGCGGGGGGACCCTACAATGAGCAGTTCTTC

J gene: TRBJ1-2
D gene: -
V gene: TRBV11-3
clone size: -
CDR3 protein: CASSLGPGNNYGYTF
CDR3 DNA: TGTGCCAGCAGCTTAGGTCCAGGGAATAACTATGGCTACACCTTC

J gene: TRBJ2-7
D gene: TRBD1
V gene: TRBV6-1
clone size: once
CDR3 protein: CASSEAAGGAGEQYF
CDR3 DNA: TGTGCCAGCAGTGAAGCGGCAGGGGGCGCGGGGGAGCAGTACTTC

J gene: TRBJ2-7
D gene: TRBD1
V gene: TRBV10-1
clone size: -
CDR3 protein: CASSWTGGAEQYF
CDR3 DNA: TGCGCCAGCAGTTGGACAGGGGGCGCCGAGCAGTACTTC

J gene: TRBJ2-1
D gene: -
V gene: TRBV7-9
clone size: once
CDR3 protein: CASSPLRTASSYNEQFF
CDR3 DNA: TGTGCCAGCAGCCCCCTCCGGACAGCGAGCTCCTACAATGAGCAGTTCTTC

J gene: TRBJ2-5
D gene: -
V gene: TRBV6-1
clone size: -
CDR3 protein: CASSEASLKETQYF
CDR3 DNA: TGTGCCAGCAGTGAAGCATCCCTTAAAGAGACCCAGTACTTC

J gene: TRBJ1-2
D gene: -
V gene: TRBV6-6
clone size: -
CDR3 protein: CASNGRQGSGYTF
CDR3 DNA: TGTGCCAGCAACGGCCGGCAGGGTAGTGGCTACACCTTC

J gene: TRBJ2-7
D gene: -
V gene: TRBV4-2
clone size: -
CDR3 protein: CASSQEGSTYEQYF
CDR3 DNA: TGTGCCAGCAGCCAAGAGGGTAGCACCTACGAGCAGTACTTC

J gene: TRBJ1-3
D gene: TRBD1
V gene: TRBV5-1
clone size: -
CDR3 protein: CASSLDPQGAVAGNTIYF
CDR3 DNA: TGCGCCAGCAGCTTGGATCCACAGGGGGCGGTTGCTGGAAACACCATATATTTT

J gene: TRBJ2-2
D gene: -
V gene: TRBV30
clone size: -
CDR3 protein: CAYPSWRENTGELFF
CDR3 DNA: TGTGCCTACCCGTCTTGGCGGGAGAACACCGGGGAGCTGTTTTTT

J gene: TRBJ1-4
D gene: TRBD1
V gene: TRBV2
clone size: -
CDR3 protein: CASSDLSSVTGQPKLFF
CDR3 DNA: TGTGCCAGCAGCGACCTGAGTAGTGTGACAGGGCAACCCAAACTGTTTTTT

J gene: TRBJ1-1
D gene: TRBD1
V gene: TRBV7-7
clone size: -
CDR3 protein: CASSKDRGTETEAFF
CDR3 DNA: TGTGCTAGCAGCAAAGACAGGGGTACAGAGACTGAAGCTTTCTTT

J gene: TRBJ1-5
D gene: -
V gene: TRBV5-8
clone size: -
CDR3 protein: CASSLGSIEGQPQHF
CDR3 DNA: TGTGCCAGCAGCTTGGGGTCTATCGAGGGTCAGCCCCAGCATTTT

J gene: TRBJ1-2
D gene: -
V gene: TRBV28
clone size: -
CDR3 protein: CASSLGTFSNYGYTF
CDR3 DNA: TGTGCCAGCAGTTTAGGTACTTTCTCTAACTATGGCTACACCTTC

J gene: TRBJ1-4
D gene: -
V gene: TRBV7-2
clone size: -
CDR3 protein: CASSLAPSRGEKLFF
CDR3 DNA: TGTGCCAGCAGCTTAGCGCCGTCACGAGGGGAAAAACTGTTTTTT

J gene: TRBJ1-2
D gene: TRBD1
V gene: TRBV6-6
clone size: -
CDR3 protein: CASSYISGQDGYTF
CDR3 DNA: TGTGCCAGCAGTTATATCTCGGGACAGGATGGCTACACCTTC

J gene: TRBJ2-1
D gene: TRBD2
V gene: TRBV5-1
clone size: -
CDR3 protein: CASSLVTSGGEQFF
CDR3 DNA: TGCGCCAGCAGCTTGGTAACTAGCGGTGGTGAGCAGTTCTTC

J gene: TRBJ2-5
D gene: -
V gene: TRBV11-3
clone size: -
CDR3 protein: CASSLKGRPQETQYF
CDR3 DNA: TGTGCCAGCAGCTTAAAGGGGCGCCCCCAAGAGACCCAGTACTTC

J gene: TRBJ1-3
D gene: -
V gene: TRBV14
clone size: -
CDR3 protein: CASSPLGLTSGNTIYF
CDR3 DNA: TGTGCCAGCAGCCCCCTGGGACTGACATCTGGAAACACCATATATTTT

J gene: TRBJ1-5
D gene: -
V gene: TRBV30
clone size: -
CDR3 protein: CAWSVARPGDQPQHF
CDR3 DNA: TGTGCCTGGAGTGTAGCGCGGCCAGGGGATCAGCCCCAGCATTTT

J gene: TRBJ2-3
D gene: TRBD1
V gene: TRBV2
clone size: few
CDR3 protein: CASRRLGQNTDTQYF
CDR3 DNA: TGTGCCAGCAGAAGGTTGGGACAGAACACAGATACGCAGTATTTT

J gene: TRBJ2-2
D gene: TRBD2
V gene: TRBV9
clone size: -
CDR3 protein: CASSVPLRAGRSTGELFF
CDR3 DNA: TGTGCCAGCAGCGTCCCCTTAAGAGCGGGGAGGAGTACCGGGGAGCTGTTTTTT

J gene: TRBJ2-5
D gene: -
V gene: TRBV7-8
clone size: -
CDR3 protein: CASSLFSRGGQETQYF
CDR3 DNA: TGTGCCAGCAGCTTATTTTCTAGGGGGGGCCAAGAGACCCAGTACTTC

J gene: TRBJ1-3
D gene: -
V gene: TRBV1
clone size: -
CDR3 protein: CTSSQGRQGAQSGSGNTIYF
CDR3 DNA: TGCACCAGCAGCCAAGGTCGGCAGGGGGCCCAGTCCGGCTCTGGAAACACCATATATTTT

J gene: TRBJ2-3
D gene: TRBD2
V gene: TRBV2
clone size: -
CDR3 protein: CASSDRSGIGTDTQYF
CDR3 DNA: TGTGCCAGCAGTGATCGTAGCGGGATAGGTACAGATACGCAGTATTTT

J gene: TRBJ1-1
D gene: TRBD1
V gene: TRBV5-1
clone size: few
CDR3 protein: CASSSGTGPGGTEAFF
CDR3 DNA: TGCGCCAGCAGCTCCGGGACAGGGCCGGGGGGCACTGAAGCTTTCTTT

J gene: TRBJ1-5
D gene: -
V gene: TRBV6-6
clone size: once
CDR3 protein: CASRSGDQPQHF
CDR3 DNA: TGTGCCAGCAGGTCAGGGGATCAGCCCCAGCATTTT

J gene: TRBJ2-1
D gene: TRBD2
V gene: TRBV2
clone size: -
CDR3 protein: CASSETSGGLLDEQFF
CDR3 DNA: TGTGCCAGCAGTGAGACTAGCGGGGGCCTCTTGGATGAGCAGTTCTTC

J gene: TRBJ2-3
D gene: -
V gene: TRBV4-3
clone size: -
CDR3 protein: CASSQSPWQGSQYF
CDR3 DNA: TGCGCCAGCAGCCAGTCCCCCTGGCAGGGATCGCAGTATTTT

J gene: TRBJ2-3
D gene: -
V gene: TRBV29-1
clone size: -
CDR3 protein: CSVEGTLKQNTDTQYF
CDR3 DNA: TGCAGCGTTGAAGGAACCTTAAAACAGAACACAGATACGCAGTATTTT

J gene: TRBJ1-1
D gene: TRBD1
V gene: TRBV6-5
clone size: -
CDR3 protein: CASSYSGQGGSEAFF
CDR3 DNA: TGTGCCAGCAGTTACTCGGGGCAGGGGGGCTCTGAAGCTTTCTTT

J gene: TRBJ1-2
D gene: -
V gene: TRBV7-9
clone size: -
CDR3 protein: CASSLASRDGYTF
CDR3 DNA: TGTGCCAGCAGCTTAGCTAGCAGGGATGGCTACACCTTC

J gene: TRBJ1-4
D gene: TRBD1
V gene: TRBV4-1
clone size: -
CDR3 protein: CASSQAGGTNEKLFF
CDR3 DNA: TGCGCCAGCAGCCAGGCAGGGGGAACTAATGAAAAACTGTTTTTT

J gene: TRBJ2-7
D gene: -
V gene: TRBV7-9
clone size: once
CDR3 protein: CASSRGRSSYEQYF
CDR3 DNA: TGTGCCAGCAGCCGAGGGCGGAGCTCCTACGAGCAGTACTTC

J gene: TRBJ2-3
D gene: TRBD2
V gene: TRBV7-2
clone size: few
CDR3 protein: CASSLRAPGLAFNTDTQYF
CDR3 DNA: TGTGCCAGCAGCTTAAGGGCTCCGGGACTAGCCTTCAACACAGATACGCAGTATTTT

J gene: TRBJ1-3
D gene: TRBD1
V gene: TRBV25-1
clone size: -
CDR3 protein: CASSERLRTGGGNTIYF
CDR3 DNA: TGTGCCAGCAGTGAACGGCTCCGGACAGGGGGAGGAAACACCATATATTTT